This TCR beta chain was retrieved from a study of blood T cell repertoires in COVID-19. The CDR3 loop spans 14 amino acids. Trimming took 3 bases from V and 7 from J, leaving 12 bases between them. Germline assignment: CDR1 LNHDA and CDR2 SQIVND (reference sequence). Libraries were prepared by immunoSEQ multiplex PCR; TCRdb keeps only in-frame clonotypes and omits some of them. This sample has 150,000 to 200,000 clones, with over 65% found just once. Sample: peripheral blood. The clonotype comes from a person aged 65 to 85 with COVID-19, enrolled during active disease. The rearrangement uses TRBV19 and TRBJ2-2; possible D gene TRBD1, 5 bases. CDR3 residues: CASSIPGFGGELFF. CDR3 bases: TGTGCCAGTAGTATTCCAGGGTTCGGCGGGGAGCTGTTTTTT.